This paragraph reports one T cell receptor beta chain. The antigen remains unidentified. This record belongs to a study of post-analysis software for immune sequencing data. Broader study findings: When compared against controls, multiple sclerosis patients showed significantly lower normalized Chao1 diversity. TRBV5-6, TRBV5-1 and TRBV20-1 belonged to a set of roughly five TRBV segments that were more frequent in patients than controls.

Germline CDR1 is SGHAT and CDR2 is FQNNGV. This CDR3 has 13 residues. V was cut by 5 bases and J by 5 bases, with 12 bases left in between. Presence of unique molecular identifiers characterized the TCR beta cDNA libraries. MiXCR, run by TCRdb on the PCR reads, gives a single entry per CDR3 protein. The sample contains fewer than 850,000 distinct CDR3 sequences, 25% to 30% of which appear only once. This TCR came from a girl aged 5-17 years with multiple sclerosis. The sequenced sample was blood. The chain couples TRBV11-2 to TRBJ1-1; D not certain. The DNA of the CDR3 is TGTGCCAGCAGCCGGCCATACGGAACTGAAGCTTTCTTT. This sequence encodes CASSRPYGTEAFF.